Below are 32 T cell receptor beta chains sequenced from a single sample in a study of neoadjuvant nivolumab and ipilimumab in lung cancer. Here immunoSEQ multiplex PCR was the method, and the copy in TCRdb shows in-frame clones only, minus some. The sample has about 6,900 clones, around 69% seen once. The specimen was tumor tissue, collected after neoadjuvant nivolumab, alone or with ipilimumab, at or shortly before surgery. The receptors were sampled from an adult with non-small cell lung cancer.

This clone was recorded once. The chain has TRBV5-4 and TRBJ2-1; D is perhaps TRBD2 (6 bases). In germline, CDR1 is SGHNT, CDR2 YYREEE (reference sequence). The CDR3 has 16 residues. V was shortened by 4 bases and J by 0 bases, with 14 bases between the two germline ends. DNA for the CDR3: TGTGCCAGCAGCACCAAGGGACTTCTCTCCTACAATGAGCAGTTCTTC. Translating gives CASSTKGLLSYNEQFF.

V and J are TRBV5-1 and TRBJ2-2; 8 positions match TRBD1. This CDR3 comprises 16 residues. The junction had 3 bases not matched to a gene; V was cut back by 0 bases and J by 2 bases. CDR1 and CDR2 from the germline V gene are SGHRS and YFSETQ. The CDR3 protein is CASSLAGTGNTGELFF. In nucleotides, the CDR3 is TGCGCCAGCAGCTTGGCCGGGACAGGTAACACCGGGGAGCTGTTTTTT.

This chain uses TRBV2 with TRBJ2-2, with 9 bases lining up with TRBD2. CDR3 length: 19 amino acids. From germline, CDR1 is SNHLY and CDR2 FYNNEI. Trimming took 8 bases from V and 0 from J; bases not matched to a gene: 16. DNA for the CDR3: TGTGCCAGCTACTTCTCCCGCAGGAGCGGGAGGCCGAACACCGGGGAGCTGTTTTTT. This translates into CASYFSRRSGRPNTGELFF.

This clone was observed a single time. This rearrangement joins TRBV7-3 to TRBJ2-1, with D possibly TRBD2 on 7 matching bases. V was shortened by 5 bases and J by 7 bases, with 21 bases between the two germline ends. Germline loops: CDR1 SGHTA, CDR2 FQGTGA. The CDR3 consists of 16 residues. The CDR3 spells CASSHPASGEGNEQFF. Here the CDR3 DNA reads TGTGCCAGCAGCCACCCTGCTTCAGGGGAGGGGAATGAGCAGTTCTTC. Drawing the rest from reference TRBV7-3 and TRBJ2-1, the complete variable domain is GAGVSQTPSNKVTEKGKYVELRCDPISGHTALYWYRQSLGQGPEFLIYFQGTGAADDSGLPNDRFFAVRPEGSVSTLKIQRTERGDSAVYLCASSHPASGEGNEQFFGPGTRLTVL.

This chain links TRBV28 with TRBJ2-5; D remains ambiguous. V dropped 10 bases and J dropped 5 bases, with 23 bases sitting between them. The V gene's germline CDR1 is MDHEN and CDR2 SYDVKM. The CDR3 is 15 amino acids. The CDR3 bases are TGTGCCATCACGCAAAAGGGTCCCCAGCAGGAGACCCAGTACTTC. It yields the protein CAITQKGPQQETQYF.

The chain has TRBV6-5 and TRBJ2-3; TRBD1 aligns across 9 bases. This CDR3 has 15 residues. CDR1 is MNHEY, CDR2 SVGAGI, per germline. J lost 4 bases, V lost 4 bases, and 6 bases had no gene match. This chain's CDR3 is CASSSRDRDPDTQYF. The CDR3 DNA reads as TGTGCCAGCAGTTCCCGGGACAGGGACCCAGATACGCAGTATTTT.

A single count supports this clone. The rearrangement uses TRBV5-1 and TRBJ2-1, with 7 bases identical to TRBD1. The CDR3 contains 15 residues. After removal of 2 bases from V and 2 bases from J, the junction contained 4 bases not matched to a gene. Germline V gene data show CDR1 as SGHRS and CDR2 as YFSETQ. Here the CDR3 reads CASSLQGNAYNEQFF. The CDR3 region has the DNA TGCGCCAGCAGCTTACAGGGGAACGCCTACAATGAGCAGTTCTTC. Combining the CDR3 with reference TRBV5-1 and TRBJ2-1 gives the whole variable domain KAGVTQTPRYLIKTRGQQVTLSCSPISGHRSVSWYQQTPGQGLQFLFEYFSETQRNKGNFPGRFSGRQFSNSRSEMNVSTLELGDSALYLCASSLQGNAYNEQFFGPGTRLTVL.

The chain employs TRBV5-1 and TRBJ1-2; possible D gene TRBD1, 5 bases. The germline V gene encodes CDR1 SGHRS and CDR2 YFSETQ. The CDR3 length is 15 residues. V lost 0 bases, J lost 6 bases, and 15 bases lay in between. CDR3 sequence reads: CASSLGQGGFHGYTF. The DNA for the CDR3 is TGCGCCAGCAGCTTGGGGCAGGGTGGTTTTCATGGCTACACCTTC.

In its sample, this clone was seen once. V gene TRBV11-2 combines with J gene TRBJ1-2; D ambiguous. The V gene's germline CDR1 is SGHAT and CDR2 FQNNGV. V dropped 3 bases and J dropped 9 bases, with 20 bases sitting between them. The CDR3 has 15 amino acids. CDR3 DNA: TGTGCCAGCAGCTTTGATGGTCGAGGGCGGGTCAGCTACACCTTC. Encoded protein: CASSFDGRGRVSYTF.

This chain joins TRBV18 and TRBJ1-1; D not certain. Germline CDR1 and CDR2: KGHSH and LQKENI. CDR3 size: 13 residues. Trimming shortened V by 2 bases and J by 4 bases, and 8 bases separated the two germline ends. The CDR3 here is CASSPRDTTEAFF. In DNA form, the CDR3 reads TGTGCCAGCTCACCAAGGGATACCACTGAAGCTTTCTTT.

The chain recombines TRBV12-5 with TRBJ2-1; 10 bases align to TRBD2. V lost 4 bases and J lost 7; bases outside the gene matches: 7. The CDR3 sequence is 15 residues long. Germline CDR1 reads LGHNT; CDR2 reads FRNRAP. This CDR3 reads CASGSRTSGGNEQFF. CDR3 coding DNA: TGTGCTAGTGGTTCCCGGACTAGCGGAGGGAATGAGCAGTTCTTC. Looking up the rest from reference TRBV12-5 and TRBJ2-1 gives the full variable domain: DARVTQTPRHKVTEMGQEVTMRCQPILGHNTVFWYRQTMMQGLELLAYFRNRAPLDDSGMPKDRFSAEMPDATLATLKIQPSEPRDSAVYFCASGSRTSGGNEQFFGPGTRLTVL.

CDR3: CSVEDFGEAFF. CDR3 nucleotide sequence: TGCAGCGTTGAAGATTTCGGGGAAGCTTTCTTT. The rearrangement links TRBV29-1 to TRBJ1-1; no clear D. Germline CDR1 and CDR2: SQVTM and ANQGSEA. The germline V and J ends were trimmed by 0 bases and 8 bases, with 7 bases remaining between them. CDR3 size: 11 residues.

The rearrangement uses TRBV5-4 and TRBJ1-2, with TRBD1 as a possible D gene (6 bases). Trimming took 4 bases from V and 3 from J, leaving 13 bases between them. The CDR3 is made up of 14 amino acids. CDR1 and CDR2 from the germline V gene are SGHNT and YYREEE (reference sequence). CDR3 bases: TGTGCCAGCAGCAGCCGGGACACCTACTATGGCTACACCTTC. It codes for CASSSRDTYYGYTF. The full variable domain, rest sourced from reference TRBV5-4 and TRBJ1-2, is ETGVTQSPTHLIKTRGQQVTLRCSSQSGHNTVSWYQQALGQGPQFIFQYYREEENGRGNFPPRFSGLQFPNYSSELNVNALELDDSALYLCASSSRDTYYGYTFGSGTRLTVV.

The DNA for the CDR3 is TGTGCCAGCAGCGACAGGGAAGGCACTGAAGCTTTCTTT. Translation gives CASSDREGTEAFF. The V gene is TRBV2, the J gene TRBJ1-1, with TRBD1 identical over 7 bases. V trimming: 6 bases; J trimming: 4 bases; junction bases outside the gene matches: 5. The CDR3 is made up of 13 amino acids. Germline-derived CDR1 and CDR2 are SNHLY and FYNNEI.

For the CDR3, the DNA is TGTGCCAGCAGCTTGGACGGCTCCTACGAGCAGTACTTC. Protein product: CASSLDGSYEQYF. The chain has TRBV5-4 and TRBJ2-7, with D unclear. The CDR3 is 13 amino acids. CDR1 SGHNT and CDR2 YYREEE come from the germline V gene (reference sequence). Trimming took 0 bases from V and 0 from J, leaving 4 bases between them.

This chain links TRBV5-4 with TRBJ2-7; no clear D. The V end was cut by 0 bases, the J end by 4 bases, with 8 bases between. This CDR3 is 13 amino acids long. Germline lookup yields CDR1 SGHNT and CDR2 YYREEE (reference sequence). CDR3 loop: CASSLGPDYEQYF. The CDR3 DNA reads TGTGCCAGCAGCTTGGGCCCGGATTACGAGCAGTACTTC.

In this sample, this clone turned up a few times. The chain joins TRBV10-3 to TRBJ1-5; D is perhaps TRBD1 (5 bases). V lost 3 bases and J lost 1, with 16 bases in between. Germline lookup yields CDR1 ENHRY and CDR2 SYGVKD. This CDR3 contains 17 residues. The CDR3 nucleotides read TGTGCCATCAGTGATCCTAAAACAGGAATGAGCAATCAGCCCCAGCATTTT. As protein: CAISDPKTGMSNQPQHF.

The chain carries TRBV18 and TRBJ2-1; tentative D call: TRBD1 (7 bases). Trimming shortened V by 0 bases and J by 10 bases, and 25 bases separated the two germline ends. The germline CDR1 and CDR2 sequences are KGHSH and LQKENI. This CDR3 contains 18 residues. CDR3 DNA: TGTGCCAGCTCACCACCATTGGCTTCAGGGGGAGGAATAAGGGAGCAGTTCTTC. This translates into CASSPPLASGGGIREQFF.

The chain employs TRBV5-1 and TRBJ2-3, with TRBD1 matching over 8 bases. V dropped 4 bases and J dropped 5; count of bases not matched to a gene: 9. Germline CDR1 reads SGHRS; CDR2 reads YFSETQ. CDR3 size: 15 residues. The CDR3, as DNA: TGCGCCAGCAGCCCATTACAGGGGGAGAAAGATACGCAGTATTTT. This gives the protein CASSPLQGEKDTQYF.

V and J are TRBV5-6 and TRBJ1-5; D is unresolved. Germline CDR1 is SGHDT and CDR2 is YYEEEE. The CDR3 spans 15 residues. The germline V and J ends were trimmed by 3 bases and 4 bases, with 14 bases remaining between them. The CDR3 reads CASSSRVVPNQPQHF. The CDR3, as DNA: TGTGCCAGCAGCTCAAGGGTCGTTCCTAATCAGCCCCAGCATTTT.

The V and J genes are TRBV25-1 and TRBJ1-2; unclear D gene. Germline V gives CDR1 MGHDK, CDR2 SYGVNS. V lost 4 bases and J lost 0, with 12 bases in between. The CDR3 is made up of 15 amino acids. In nucleotides, the CDR3 is TGTGCCAGCAGTGGGCGGACGGCTCCTAACTATGGCTACACCTTC. Encoded protein: CASSGRTAPNYGYTF.

V gene TRBV7-2 combines with J gene TRBJ2-1, with no clear D. CDR1 and CDR2 from the germline V gene are SGHTA and FQGNSA. V lost 3 bases to trimming and J lost 7 bases, with 16 bases between them. The CDR3 is 15 residues long. This CDR3 reads CASSFVRSPGNEQFF. CDR3 DNA sequence: TGTGCCAGCAGCTTTGTGAGGTCCCCTGGTAATGAGCAGTTCTTC.

The V gene is TRBV5-1, the J gene TRBJ2-3; either TRBD1 or TRBD2 may fit D (5 bases each). The V end lost 3 bases, the J end lost 8 bases, and 19 bases lay between the germline ends. Germline CDR1 reads SGHRS; CDR2 reads YFSETQ. This CDR3 contains 15 residues. The CDR3 DNA follows: TGCGCCAGCAGCTCCGGGACCTCAGTGTTGGGTACGCAGTATTTT. The encoded protein is CASSSGTSVLGTQYF.

This clone has a single count. CDR3 amino acids: CASSLEGTGTNNEQFF. The CDR3 DNA reads TGTGCCAGCAGCTTAGAAGGGACAGGGACGAACAATGAGCAGTTCTTC. The genes are TRBV11-3 and TRBJ2-1, with 9 bases matching TRBD1. Germline lookup yields CDR1 SGHNT and CDR2 YENEEA. J gave up 5 bases and V 0 bases, and 5 bases lay outside the gene matches. This CDR3 region has 16 residues.

The chain has TRBV5-8 and TRBJ1-2; 7 nucleotides agree with TRBD1. V lost 4 bases to trimming and J lost 8 bases; unmatched junction nucleotides: 5. Germline values: CDR1 SGHTS, CDR2 YDEGEE. CDR3 length equals 12 residues. The CDR3 nucleotides are TGTGCCAGCAGCCTGACAGGGAGCGGCTACACCTTC. It codes for CASSLTGSGYTF.

This clone was recorded only once. The rearrangement links TRBV4-1 to TRBJ1-1; D is uncertain. The ends were cut back, 1 base at V and 5 bases at J, with 17 bases in the middle. Germline loops: CDR1 MGHRA, CDR2 YSYEKL. The CDR3 sequence is 16 residues long. In DNA form, the CDR3 reads TGCGCCAGCAGCCAAGTCTGGCGGGGAGGAAGAACTGAAGCTTTCTTT. Its translation is CASSQVWRGGRTEAFF.

The rearrangement uses TRBV5-5 and TRBJ1-5, with D unclear. The CDR3 covers 15 residues. V lost 3 bases and J 1 base, leaving 11 bases between the germline ends. Germline V CDR1 and CDR2: SGHKS, YYEKEE (reference sequence). The CDR3 region has the DNA TGTGCCAGCAGCTATTCTCCGGGGAGCAATCAGCCCCAGCATTTT. Amino acids: CASSYSPGSNQPQHF.

V and J are TRBV7-2 and TRBJ2-3; TRBD2 aligns across 11 bases. This CDR3 has 15 residues. Germline V CDR1 and CDR2: SGHTA, FQGNSA. V dropped 6 bases and J dropped 1; count of bases not matched to a gene: 3. The CDR3 region is CASSSGRGRTDTQYF. The CDR3 nucleotides read TGTGCCAGCAGTAGCGGGAGGGGTCGCACAGATACGCAGTATTTT.

This clone has a handful of counts. The V call is TRBV28, the J call TRBJ2-1; 8 bases align to TRBD2. Trimming cost V 6 bases and J 4 bases; bases outside gene matches: 11. Germline V lookup: CDR1 MDHEN, CDR2 SYDVKM. The length of the CDR3 is 16 residues. The CDR3 loop reads CASRSSLAGSYNEQFF. CDR3 DNA sequence: TGTGCCAGCAGATCTTCTCTAGCGGGTAGTTACAATGAGCAGTTCTTC.

CDR3 amino acids: CASSEVLLAGPSTDTQYF. In nucleotides, the CDR3 is TGTGCCAGCAGTGAAGTCTTACTAGCGGGTCCCAGCACAGATACGCAGTATTTT. The gene calls are TRBV6-1 and TRBJ2-3; 9 bases agree with TRBD2. After removal of 1 base from V and 0 bases from J, the junction contained 8 bases not matched to a gene. This CDR3 comprises 18 residues. The germline CDR1 and CDR2 sequences are MNHNS and SASEGT.

The chain employs TRBV10-2 and TRBJ2-7, with D perhaps given as TRBD1 or TRBD2 (5 bases each). This CDR3 region has 13 residues. Per the germline V gene, CDR1 is WSHSY and CDR2 is SAAADI. V lost 11 bases and J lost 2, with 16 bases in between. The CDR3 region has the DNA TGCGCCGCCAGGGAGCCCTTTGCCTACGAGCAGTACTTC. This sequence encodes CAAREPFAYEQYF.

The gene calls are TRBV10-3 and TRBJ2-2, with TRBD2 matching 15 bases. CDR3 length equals 18 residues. Germline V CDR1 and CDR2: ENHRY, SYGVKD. J gave up 7 bases and V 5 bases, and 11 bases lay outside the gene matches. CDR3 DNA sequence: TGTGCCATCAGTCCCCGGACTAGCGGGAGGGCCCATGACGGGGAGCTGTTTTTT. Its translation is CAISPRTSGRAHDGELFF.